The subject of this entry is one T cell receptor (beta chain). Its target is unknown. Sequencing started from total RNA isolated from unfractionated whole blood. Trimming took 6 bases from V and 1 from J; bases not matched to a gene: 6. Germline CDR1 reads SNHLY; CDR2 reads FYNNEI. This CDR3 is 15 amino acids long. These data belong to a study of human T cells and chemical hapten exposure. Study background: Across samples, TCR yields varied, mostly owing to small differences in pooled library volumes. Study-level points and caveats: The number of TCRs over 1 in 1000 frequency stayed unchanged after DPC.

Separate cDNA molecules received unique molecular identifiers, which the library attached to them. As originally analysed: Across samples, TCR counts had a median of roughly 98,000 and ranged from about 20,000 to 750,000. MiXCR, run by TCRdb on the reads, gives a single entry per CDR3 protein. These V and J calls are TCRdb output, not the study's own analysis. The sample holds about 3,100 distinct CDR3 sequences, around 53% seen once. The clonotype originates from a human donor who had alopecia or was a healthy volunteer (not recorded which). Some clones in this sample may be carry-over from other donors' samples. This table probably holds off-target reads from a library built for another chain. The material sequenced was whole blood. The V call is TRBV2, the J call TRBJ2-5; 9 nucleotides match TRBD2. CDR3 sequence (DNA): TGTGCCAGCAGCCTAGCGGGAAATCCCCAAGAGACCCAGTACTTC. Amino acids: CASSLAGNPQETQYF.